One and the same sample provided the 25 T cell receptor beta chains below, sequenced in a study of spatial heterogeneity in lung cancer. The study, taken as a whole, reports: Tumor mutation count correlated with how many alpha and beta TCRs expanded intratumorally.

Using its own MiXCR run on the 5' RACE reads, TCRdb lists one record per CDR3 protein. The table includes around 5,200 distinct CDR3 sequences, 15% to 20% detected once. These TCRs are of unknown antigen specificity. Time point given: sample taken at primary tumor resection. The starting material was lung tumor tissue, obtained at surgery. The origin of the receptors is a male donor with early-stage non-small cell lung cancer.

The V and J genes are TRBV29-1 and TRBJ1-5; 7 bases match TRBD1. The CDR3 length is 14 residues. Germline V gene sequence: CDR1 SQVTM, CDR2 ANQGSEA. V lost 5 bases, J lost 0 bases, and 4 bases stayed unmatched. The CDR3 nucleotides read TGCAGCGTTTCAGACAGGGATAGCAATCAGCCCCAGCATTTT. Residues: CSVSDRDSNQPQHF.

V gene TRBV9 combines with J gene TRBJ1-2; D is unclear. The germline V gene has CDR1 SGDLS and CDR2 YYNGEE. The CDR3 extends over 17 amino acids. V shed 5 bases and J shed 2 bases, with 22 bases lying between them. CDR3 DNA: TGTGCCAGCAGTGCACCCCCATCAGAGGGCCGGAACTATGGCTACACCTTC. Translation: CASSAPPSEGRNYGYTF. Based on the CDR3 plus reference TRBV9 and TRBJ1-2, the full variable domain is DSGVTQTPKHLITATGQRVTLRCSPRSGDLSVYWYQQSLDQGLQFLIQYYNGEERAKGNILERFSAQQFPDLHSELNLSSLELGDSALYFCASSAPPSEGRNYGYTFGSGTRLTVV.

By sample fraction, this clonotype is medium-sized. V gene TRBV4-3 combines with J gene TRBJ1-1; weak D call: TRBD1 (5 bases). The ends were cut back, 0 bases at V and 3 bases at J, with 5 bases in the middle. CDR1 is LGHNA, CDR2 YSLEER, per germline. This CDR3 is 13 amino acids long. The DNA of the CDR3 is TGCGCCAGCAGCCAAGACAGGGACACTGAAGCTTTCTTT. It translates to CASSQDRDTEAFF.

This chain uses TRBV21-1 with TRBJ2-7; the table calls TRBD1, which could not be checked here. TRBV21-1 is described as a pseudogene. This CDR3 has 14 residues. The CDR3: CASSYPGQGYEQYF. The CDR3 coding sequence is TGTGCCAGCAGCTACCCGGGACAGGGCTACGAGCAGTACTTC.

The chain uses TRBV7-2 and TRBJ1-1; no definite D call. This CDR3 is 14 amino acids long. V dropped 5 bases and J dropped 0 bases, with 10 bases sitting between them. In germline, CDR1 is SGHTA, CDR2 FQGNSA. This CDR3 reads CASSRRHLNTEAFF. The DNA for the CDR3 is TGTGCCAGCAGCCGGAGACACCTGAACACTGAAGCTTTCTTT.

This clonotype is medium-sized by share. This chain connects TRBV7-3 to TRBJ1-5, with 9 bases identical to TRBD1. V gave up 8 bases and J gave up 4 bases; unmatched junction bases: 6. The CDR3 spans 14 residues. CDR1 and CDR2 (germline): SGHTA, FQGTGA. The CDR3 sequence: CASLTGGRNQPQHF. The CDR3 DNA follows: TGTGCCAGCCTTACAGGGGGCAGGAATCAGCCCCAGCATTTT.

This clonotype came up many times. The V and J genes are TRBV2 and TRBJ2-3, with 10 nucleotides matching TRBD1. CDR1 and CDR2 from the germline V gene are SNHLY and FYNNEI. Losses at the gene ends were 7 bases for V and 4 bases for J; bases not matched to a gene: 5. There are 14 residues in the CDR3. The chain's CDR3 is CASTRDRGPDTQYF. CDR3 in DNA: TGTGCCAGCACCCGGGACAGGGGTCCAGATACGCAGTATTTT.

This chain connects TRBV11-2 to TRBJ1-4; TRBD1 agrees at 9 bases. Per germline, CDR1 SGHAT and CDR2 FQNNGV. The CDR3 sequence is 13 residues long. Trimming took 6 bases from V and 10 from J; bases not matched to a gene: 6. CDR3 DNA: TGTGCCAGCAGGACGCGACAGGGGGGAAAACTGTTTTTT. Protein sequence: CASRTRQGGKLFF.

In its sample, this clonotype was seen many times. The chain couples TRBV20-1 to TRBJ2-7; a possible D gene is TRBD2 (7 bases). Germline values: CDR1 DFQATT, CDR2 SNEGSKA (reference sequence). The germline V and J ends were trimmed by 3 bases and 12 bases, with 18 bases remaining between them. The CDR3 spans 12 residues. This CDR3 is CSASWGGNDRYF. CDR3 DNA: TGCAGTGCTAGTTGGGGGGGCAATGATCGGTACTTC.

The chain has TRBV11-2 and TRBJ2-6, with 9 bases that match TRBD2. V lost 3 bases to trimming and J lost 1 base; unmatched junction nucleotides: 7. Germline V gene lookup returns CDR1 SGHAT and CDR2 FQNNGV. This CDR3 comprises 18 residues. Here the CDR3 reads CASSLSISGSSGANVLTF. The CDR3 coding sequence is TGTGCCAGCAGCTTGTCGATTAGCGGGAGTTCTGGGGCCAACGTCCTGACTTTC.

This clonotype was seen many times. This chain uses TRBV11-2 with TRBJ2-1, with a possible D match to TRBD2 (6 bases). Germline values: CDR1 SGHAT, CDR2 FQNNGV. This CDR3 is 15 amino acids long. Trimming removed 5 bases from V and 0 bases from J, with 11 bases in between. CDR3 nucleotides: TGTGCCAGCAGCGCGTCCGGGAGCTCCTACAATGAGCAGTTCTTC. Amino acids: CASSASGSSYNEQFF. The whole variable domain, remainder taken from reference TRBV11-2 and TRBJ2-1, is EAGVAQSPRYKIIEKRQSVAFWCNPISGHATLYWYQQILGQGPKLLIQFQNNGVVDDSQLPKDRFSAERLKGVDSTLKIQPAKLEDSAVYLCASSASGSSYNEQFFGPGTRLTVL.

V usage is TRBV10-3 and J usage is TRBJ2-2; TRBD1 aligns across 7 bases. Per the germline V gene, CDR1 is ENHRY and CDR2 is SYGVKD. The CDR3 has 15 residues. V lost 9 bases to trimming and J lost 0 bases; unmatched junction nucleotides: 7. This CDR3 reads CAIQGQGANTGELFF. As DNA, the CDR3 is TGTGCCATTCAAGGGCAGGGGGCGAACACCGGGGAGCTGTTTTTT.

This clonotype was seen at least ten times. The rearrangement uses TRBV15 and TRBJ2-1; no clear D. The CDR3 is made up of 15 amino acids. V lost 0 bases to trimming and J lost 2 bases, with 8 bases between them. CDR1 and CDR2 (germline): LNHNV, YYDKDF (reference sequence). This chain's CDR3 is CATSRDKGPYNEQFF. The CDR3 bases are TGTGCCACCAGCAGAGATAAAGGGCCCTACAATGAGCAGTTCTTC.

In this sample, this clonotype is medium-sized. The chain recombines TRBV12-3 or TRBV12-4 with TRBJ1-5, with D perhaps TRBD1 (5 bases). The CDR3 has 16 residues. V shed 3 bases and J shed 1 base, with 13 bases lying between them. CDR3 residues: CASSFETEISNQPQHF. DNA for the CDR3: TGTGCCAGCAGTTTTGAGACAGAGATAAGCAATCAGCCCCAGCATTTT.

This clonotype counts as medium-sized. The V gene is TRBV15, the J gene TRBJ2-3; D not certain. The germline CDR1 and CDR2 sequences are LNHNV and YYDKDF (reference sequence). The V end was cut by 1 base, the J end by 3 bases, with 11 bases between. The CDR3 contains 15 residues. Here the CDR3 reads CATSRVRTGTDTQYF. DNA for the CDR3: TGTGCCACCAGCAGAGTCAGGACCGGGACAGATACGCAGTATTTT.

By sample fraction, this clonotype is medium-sized. The V and J genes are TRBV28 and TRBJ2-7; D might be TRBD1 or TRBD2, each matching 5 bases. Germline CDR1 reads MDHEN; CDR2 reads SYDVKM. Deletions cut 7 bases from V and 3 bases from J, with 22 bases between. CDR3 length equals 16 residues. Written as DNA, the CDR3 is TGTGCCAGCATGGGGGTCGGATCTAGTCTAGGCTACGAGCAGTACTTC. Translation: CASMGVGSSLGYEQYF. The whole variable domain, remainder taken from reference TRBV28 and TRBJ2-7, is DVKVTQSSRYLVKRTGEKVFLECVQDMDHENMFWYRQDPGLGLRLIYFSYDVKMKEKGDIPEGYSVSREKKERFSLILESASTNQTSMYLCASMGVGSSLGYEQYFGPGTRLTVT.

This clonotype was seen a handful of times. The rearrangement links TRBV20-1 to TRBJ2-7; no firm D call. The V end was cut by 0 bases, the J end by 3 bases, with 12 bases between. Germline-derived CDR1 and CDR2 are DFQATT and SNEGSKA (reference sequence). CDR3 length: 14 amino acids. CDR3 loop: CSAREGGENYEQYF. The CDR3 nucleotides are TGCAGTGCTAGAGAGGGTGGGGAAAACTACGAGCAGTACTTC.

This clonotype was detected only a few times. This chain uses TRBV5-1 with TRBJ2-5; D is unresolved. In germline, CDR1 is SGHRS, CDR2 YFSETQ. The germline V and J ends were trimmed by 2 bases and 5 bases, with 16 bases remaining between them. CDR3 length equals 15 residues. The CDR3 coding sequence is TGCGCCAGCAGCTTAGAGGACCCTCTGACCGAGACCCAGTACTTC. It translates to CASSLEDPLTETQYF.

This clonotype counts as medium-sized. The gene calls are TRBV28 and TRBJ2-7; D possibly corresponds to TRBD2 (5 bases). The germline CDR1 and CDR2 sequences are MDHEN and SYDVKM. V was clipped by 3 bases and J by 0 bases, with 9 bases between them. The CDR3 loop spans 14 amino acids. CDR3 region: CASSLTGSSYEQYF. Here the CDR3 DNA reads TGTGCCAGCAGTTTGACGGGGAGCTCCTACGAGCAGTACTTC.

This chain links TRBV9 with TRBJ2-1; no clear D. V lost 0 bases and J 7 bases, leaving 8 bases between the germline ends. CDR1 and CDR2 (germline): SGDLS, YYNGEE. The CDR3 length is 13 residues. For the CDR3, the DNA is TGTGCCAGCAGCGTAGGAAACCAGAATGAGCAGTTCTTC. Amino acid sequence: CASSVGNQNEQFF.

This clonotype qualifies as medium-sized (0.01 to 0.1%). V and J are TRBV24-1 and TRBJ2-5; the D gene could be TRBD1 or TRBD2 (5 bases each). The CDR3 contains 13 residues. V was clipped by 7 bases and J by 2 bases, with 10 bases between them. Germline lookup yields CDR1 KGHDR and CDR2 SFDVKD. The chain's CDR3 is CATSPGAQETQYF. In nucleotides, the CDR3 is TGTGCCACCAGCCCCGGGGCACAAGAGACCCAGTACTTC.

The chain combines TRBV6-2 or TRBV6-3 with TRBJ2-6; 9 nucleotides match TRBD1. The CDR3 extends over 17 amino acids. V lost 5 bases and J lost 1; bases outside the gene matches: 6. From germline, CDR1 is MNHEY and CDR2 SVGEGT. This CDR3 reads CASSTFDRGSGANVLTF. As DNA, the CDR3 is TGTGCCAGCAGTACATTTGACAGGGGGTCTGGGGCCAACGTCCTGACTTTC.

V usage is TRBV18 and J usage is TRBJ2-3; 7 positions agree with TRBD2. Per the germline V gene, CDR1 is KGHSH and CDR2 is LQKENI. Trimming took 2 bases from V and 0 from J; bases not matched to a gene: 8. The CDR3 loop spans 17 amino acids. CDR3 nucleotide sequence: TGTGCCAGCTCACCATTGATCAGCGGGACCAGCACAGATACGCAGTATTTT. Translated: CASSPLISGTSTDTQYF.

This clonotype appeared a single time. V and J are TRBV19 and TRBJ2-7, with a weak D call TRBD2 (5 bases). This CDR3 comprises 14 residues. Per the germline V gene, CDR1 is LNHDA and CDR2 is SQIVND (reference sequence). With 5 bases removed from V and 1 base from J, the gap between germline ends came to 12 bases. The CDR3 sequence is CASSPRGKSYEQYF. The CDR3 nucleotides read TGTGCCAGTAGTCCTCGAGGGAAATCCTACGAGCAGTACTTC.

In this sample, this clonotype is medium-sized (0.01 to 0.1%). CDR3 sequence: CASSTQGAGELFF. CDR3 DNA sequence: TGTGCCAGCAGTACACAGGGGGCCGGGGAGCTGTTTTTT. The V and J genes are TRBV7-9 and TRBJ2-2, with TRBD1 matching over 8 bases. The V gene's germline CDR1 is SEHNR and CDR2 FQNEAQ (reference sequence). CDR3 length equals 13 residues. Trimming removed 6 bases from V and 6 bases from J; junction bases left unmatched: 3.